The clone carrying this T cell receptor (beta chain) was seen repeatedly, ten times or more. These data are taken from a study of low-dose radiotherapy and immunotherapy resistance in tumors. First-strand cDNA relied on TRAV- and TRBV-specific primers spanning alpha and beta chains. TCR amplification involved about 18 PCR cycles with a constant-region primer and V-primer adapter. Through in vitro transcription, the mRNA that had been isolated was amplified. TCRdb re-derived calls from the reads in MiXCR, one entry per CDR3 protein. In the table there are 100,000 or so distinct CDR3 sequences, less than 25% of which are singletons. The CDR3 contains 15 residues. Germline V gene data show CDR1 as KGHSH and CDR2 as LQKENI. V was clipped by 6 bases and J by 6 bases, with 18 bases between them. Sample time point: after trial treatment. Treatment given: LDRT plus nivolumab, ipilimumab, low-dose cyclophosphamide and aspirin (RACIN trial).

The sequence was collected from a male donor with prostate cancer. The sequencing used PBMCs, collected after low-dose radiotherapy plus immunotherapy. The chain recombines TRBV18 with TRBJ2-1; D is perhaps TRBD1 (5 bases). DNA for the CDR3: TGTGCCAGCTCTAGAGCCCCCCATAGGGGCAATGAGCAGTTCTTC. As protein: CASSRAPHRGNEQFF.